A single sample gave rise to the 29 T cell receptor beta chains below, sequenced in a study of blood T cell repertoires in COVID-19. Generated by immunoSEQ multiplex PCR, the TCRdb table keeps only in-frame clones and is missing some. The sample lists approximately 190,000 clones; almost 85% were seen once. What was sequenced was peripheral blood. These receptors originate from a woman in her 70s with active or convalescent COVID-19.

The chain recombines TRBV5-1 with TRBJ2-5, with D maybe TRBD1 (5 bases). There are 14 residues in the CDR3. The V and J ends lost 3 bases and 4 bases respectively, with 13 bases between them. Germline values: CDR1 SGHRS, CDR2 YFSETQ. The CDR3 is CASSSTGQGETQYF. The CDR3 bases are TGCGCCAGCAGCTCAACAGGTCAGGGAGAGACCCAGTACTTC.

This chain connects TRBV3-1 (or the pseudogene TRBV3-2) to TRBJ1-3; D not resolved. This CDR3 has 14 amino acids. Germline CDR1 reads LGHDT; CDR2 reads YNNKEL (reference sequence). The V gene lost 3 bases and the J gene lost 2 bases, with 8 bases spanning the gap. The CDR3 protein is CASSQGATGNTIYF. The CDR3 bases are TGTGCCAGCAGCCAGGGAGCGACTGGAAACACCATATATTTT.

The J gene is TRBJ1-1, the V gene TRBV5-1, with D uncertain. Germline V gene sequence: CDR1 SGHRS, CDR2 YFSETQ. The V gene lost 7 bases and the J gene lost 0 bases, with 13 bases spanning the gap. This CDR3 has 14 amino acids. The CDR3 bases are TGCGCCAGCCAATCCGACACCATGAACACTGAAGCTTTCTTT. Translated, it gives CASQSDTMNTEAFF.

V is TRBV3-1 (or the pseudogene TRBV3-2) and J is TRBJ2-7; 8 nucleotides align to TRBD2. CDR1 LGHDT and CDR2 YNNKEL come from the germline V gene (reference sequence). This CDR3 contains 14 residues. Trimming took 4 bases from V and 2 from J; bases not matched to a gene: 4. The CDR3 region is CASSRGGGTYEQYF. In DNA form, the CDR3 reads TGTGCCAGCAGCCGGGGCGGGGGGACCTACGAGCAGTACTTC.

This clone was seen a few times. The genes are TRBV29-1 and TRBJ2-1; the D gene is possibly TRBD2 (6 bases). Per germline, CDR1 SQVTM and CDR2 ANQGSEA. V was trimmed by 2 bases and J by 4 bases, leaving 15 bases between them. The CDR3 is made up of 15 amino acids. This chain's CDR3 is CSVESLAILYNEQFF. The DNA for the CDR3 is TGCAGCGTTGAATCTCTAGCGATCCTGTACAATGAGCAGTTCTTC.

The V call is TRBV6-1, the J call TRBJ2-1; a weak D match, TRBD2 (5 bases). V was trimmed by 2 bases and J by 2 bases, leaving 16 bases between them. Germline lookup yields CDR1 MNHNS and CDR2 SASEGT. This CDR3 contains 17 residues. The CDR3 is CASSELGRVSTYNEQFF. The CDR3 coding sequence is TGTGCCAGCAGTGAACTAGGGAGAGTTAGCACCTACAATGAGCAGTTCTTC.

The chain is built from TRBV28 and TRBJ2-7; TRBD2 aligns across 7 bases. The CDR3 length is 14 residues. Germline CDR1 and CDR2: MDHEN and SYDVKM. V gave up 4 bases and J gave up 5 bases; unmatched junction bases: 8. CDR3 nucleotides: TGTGCCAGCAGTTCCCCCCTAGCGGTAGACGAGCAGTACTTC. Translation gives CASSSPLAVDEQYF.

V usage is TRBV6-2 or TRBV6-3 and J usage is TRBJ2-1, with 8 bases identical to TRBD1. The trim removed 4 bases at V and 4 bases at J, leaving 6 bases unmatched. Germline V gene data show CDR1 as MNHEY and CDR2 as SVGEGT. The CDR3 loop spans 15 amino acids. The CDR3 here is CASSLMRTGYNEQFF. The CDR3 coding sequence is TGTGCCAGCAGTTTGATGCGGACAGGGTACAATGAGCAGTTCTTC.

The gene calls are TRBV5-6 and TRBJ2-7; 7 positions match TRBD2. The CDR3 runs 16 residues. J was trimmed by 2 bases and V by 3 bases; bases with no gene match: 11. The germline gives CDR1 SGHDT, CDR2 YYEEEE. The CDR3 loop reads CASSSLPSGVTYEQYF. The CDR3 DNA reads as TGTGCCAGCAGCTCTCTGCCTAGCGGAGTCACCTACGAGCAGTACTTC.

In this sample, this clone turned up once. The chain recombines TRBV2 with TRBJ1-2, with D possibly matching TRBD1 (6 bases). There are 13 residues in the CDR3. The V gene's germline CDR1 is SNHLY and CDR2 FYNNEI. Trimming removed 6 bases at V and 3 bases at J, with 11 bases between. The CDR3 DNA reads TGTGCCAGCAGCCCCAAGGGGGACTATGGCTACACCTTC. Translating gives CASSPKGDYGYTF.

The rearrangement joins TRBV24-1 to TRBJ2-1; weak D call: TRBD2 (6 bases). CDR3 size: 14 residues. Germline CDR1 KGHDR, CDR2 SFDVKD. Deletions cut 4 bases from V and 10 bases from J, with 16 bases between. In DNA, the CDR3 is TGTGCCACCAGTGAAGCTGGGACTCTACAAGAGCAGTTCTTC. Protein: CATSEAGTLQEQFF.

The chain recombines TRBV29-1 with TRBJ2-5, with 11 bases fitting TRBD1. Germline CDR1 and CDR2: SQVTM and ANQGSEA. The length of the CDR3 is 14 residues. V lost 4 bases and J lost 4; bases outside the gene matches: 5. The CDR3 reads CSVAGTGGGETQYF. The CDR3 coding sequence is TGCAGCGTTGCTGGGACAGGGGGGGGAGAGACCCAGTACTTC.

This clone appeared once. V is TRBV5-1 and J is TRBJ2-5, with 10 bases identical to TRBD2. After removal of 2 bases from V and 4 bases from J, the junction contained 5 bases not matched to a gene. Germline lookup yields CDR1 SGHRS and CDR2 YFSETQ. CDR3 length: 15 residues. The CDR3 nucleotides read TGCGCCAGCAGCTTCGGCTCTAGCGGGAGAGAGACCCAGTACTTC. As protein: CASSFGSSGRETQYF.

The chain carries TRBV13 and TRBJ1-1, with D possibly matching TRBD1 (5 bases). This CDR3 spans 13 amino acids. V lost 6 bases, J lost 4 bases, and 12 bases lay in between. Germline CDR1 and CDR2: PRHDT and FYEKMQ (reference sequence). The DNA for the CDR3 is TGTGCCAGCAGACTAAGGGGATCCACTGAAGCTTTCTTT. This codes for CASRLRGSTEAFF. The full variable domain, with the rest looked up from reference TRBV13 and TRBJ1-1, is AAGVIQSPRHLIKEKRETATLKCYPIPRHDTVYWYQQGPGQDPQFLISFYEKMQSDKGSIPDRFSAQQFSDYHSELNMSSLELGDSALYFCASRLRGSTEAFFGQGTRLTVV.

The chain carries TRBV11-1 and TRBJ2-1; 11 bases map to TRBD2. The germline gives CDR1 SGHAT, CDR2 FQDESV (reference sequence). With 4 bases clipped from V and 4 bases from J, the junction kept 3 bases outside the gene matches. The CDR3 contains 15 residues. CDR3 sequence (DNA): TGTGCCAGCAGCTCTCTAGCGGGAGGTTACAATGAGCAGTTCTTC. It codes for CASSSLAGGYNEQFF.

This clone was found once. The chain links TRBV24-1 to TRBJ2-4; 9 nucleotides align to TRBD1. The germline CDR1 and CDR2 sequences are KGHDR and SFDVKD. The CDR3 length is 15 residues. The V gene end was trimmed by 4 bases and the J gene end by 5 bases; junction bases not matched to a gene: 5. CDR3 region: CATSDPGQGQNIQYF. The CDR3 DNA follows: TGTGCCACCAGTGACCCCGGACAGGGGCAAAACATTCAGTACTTC.

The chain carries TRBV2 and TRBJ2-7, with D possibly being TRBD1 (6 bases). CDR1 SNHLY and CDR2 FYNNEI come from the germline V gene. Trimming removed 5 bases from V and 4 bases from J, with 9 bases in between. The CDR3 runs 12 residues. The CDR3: CASSSQGYEQYF. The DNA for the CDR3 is TGTGCCAGCAGTTCACAGGGTTACGAGCAGTACTTC.

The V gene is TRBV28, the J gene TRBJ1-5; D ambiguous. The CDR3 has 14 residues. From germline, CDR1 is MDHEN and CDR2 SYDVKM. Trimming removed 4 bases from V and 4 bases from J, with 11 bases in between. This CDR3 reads CASSSPELNQPQHF. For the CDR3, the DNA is TGTGCCAGCAGTTCCCCTGAGCTAAATCAGCCCCAGCATTTT. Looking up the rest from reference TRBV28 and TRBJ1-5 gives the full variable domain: DVKVTQSSRYLVKRTGEKVFLECVQDMDHENMFWYRQDPGLGLRLIYFSYDVKMKEKGDIPEGYSVSREKKERFSLILESASTNQTSMYLCASSSPELNQPQHFGDGTRLSIL.

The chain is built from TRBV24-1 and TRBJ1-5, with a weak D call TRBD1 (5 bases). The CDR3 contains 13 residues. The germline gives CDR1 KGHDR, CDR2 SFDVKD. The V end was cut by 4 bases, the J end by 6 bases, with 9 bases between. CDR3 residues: CATSDRAGQPQHF. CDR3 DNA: TGTGCCACCAGTGACAGGGCAGGTCAGCCCCAGCATTTT.

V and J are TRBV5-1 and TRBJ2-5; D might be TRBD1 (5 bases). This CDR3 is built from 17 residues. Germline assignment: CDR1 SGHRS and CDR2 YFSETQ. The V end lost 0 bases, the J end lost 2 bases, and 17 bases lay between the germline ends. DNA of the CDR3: TGCGCCAGCAGCTTGGGGGTCCGGACAACCCCTCAAGAGACCCAGTACTTC. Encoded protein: CASSLGVRTTPQETQYF.

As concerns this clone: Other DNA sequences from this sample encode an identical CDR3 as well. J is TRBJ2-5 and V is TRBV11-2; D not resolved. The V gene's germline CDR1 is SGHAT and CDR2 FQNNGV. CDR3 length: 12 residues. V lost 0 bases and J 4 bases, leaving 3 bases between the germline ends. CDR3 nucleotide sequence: TGTGCCAGCAGCTTAGACAGAGAGACCCAGTACTTC. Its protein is CASSLDRETQYF.

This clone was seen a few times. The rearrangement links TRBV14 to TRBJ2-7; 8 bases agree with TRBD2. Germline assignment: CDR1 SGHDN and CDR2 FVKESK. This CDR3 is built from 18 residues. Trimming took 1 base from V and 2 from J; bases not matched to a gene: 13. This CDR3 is CASSQGSLGLAWTYEQYF. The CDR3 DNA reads TGTGCCAGCAGCCAAGGATCCCTCGGACTAGCTTGGACCTACGAGCAGTACTTC.

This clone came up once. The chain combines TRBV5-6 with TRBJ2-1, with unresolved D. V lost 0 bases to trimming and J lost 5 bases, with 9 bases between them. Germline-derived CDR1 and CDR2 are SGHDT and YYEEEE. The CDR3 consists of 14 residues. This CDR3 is CASSLDPHHNEQFF. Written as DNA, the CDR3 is TGTGCCAGCAGCTTGGATCCACACCACAATGAGCAGTTCTTC.

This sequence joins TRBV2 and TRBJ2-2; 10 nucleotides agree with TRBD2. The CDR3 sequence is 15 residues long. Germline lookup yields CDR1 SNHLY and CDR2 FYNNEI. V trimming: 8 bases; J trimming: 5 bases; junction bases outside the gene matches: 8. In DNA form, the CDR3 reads TGTGCCAGCGACCTAGCGGGAGTAAGGACCGGGGAGCTGTTTTTT. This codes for CASDLAGVRTGELFF.

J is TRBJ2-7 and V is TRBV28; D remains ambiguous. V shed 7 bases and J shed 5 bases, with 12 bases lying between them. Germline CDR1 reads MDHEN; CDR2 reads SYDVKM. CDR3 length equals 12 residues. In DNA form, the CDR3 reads TGTGCCAGCAAATCCTTCCCCGACGAGCAGTACTTC. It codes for CASKSFPDEQYF. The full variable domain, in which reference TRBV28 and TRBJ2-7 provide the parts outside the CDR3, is DVKVTQSSRYLVKRTGEKVFLECVQDMDHENMFWYRQDPGLGLRLIYFSYDVKMKEKGDIPEGYSVSREKKERFSLILESASTNQTSMYLCASKSFPDEQYFGPGTRLTVT.

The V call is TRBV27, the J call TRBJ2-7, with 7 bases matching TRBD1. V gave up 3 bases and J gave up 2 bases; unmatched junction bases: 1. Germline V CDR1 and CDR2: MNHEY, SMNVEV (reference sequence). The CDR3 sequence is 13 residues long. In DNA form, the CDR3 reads TGTGCCAGCAGTTTGCAGGGGGCCTACGAGCAGTACTTC. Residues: CASSLQGAYEQYF.

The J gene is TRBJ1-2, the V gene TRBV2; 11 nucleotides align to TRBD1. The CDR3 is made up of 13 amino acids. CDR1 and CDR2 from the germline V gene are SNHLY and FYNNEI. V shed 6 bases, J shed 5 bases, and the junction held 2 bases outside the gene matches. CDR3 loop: CASSGDRGYGYTF. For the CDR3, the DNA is TGTGCCAGCAGCGGGGACAGGGGGTATGGCTACACCTTC.

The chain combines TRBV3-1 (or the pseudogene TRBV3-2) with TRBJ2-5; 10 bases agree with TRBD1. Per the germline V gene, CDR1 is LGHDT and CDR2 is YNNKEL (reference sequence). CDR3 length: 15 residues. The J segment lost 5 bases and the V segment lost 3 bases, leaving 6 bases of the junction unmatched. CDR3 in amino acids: CASSQGQGWRETQYF. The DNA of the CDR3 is TGTGCCAGCAGCCAGGGACAGGGGTGGAGGGAGACCCAGTACTTC.

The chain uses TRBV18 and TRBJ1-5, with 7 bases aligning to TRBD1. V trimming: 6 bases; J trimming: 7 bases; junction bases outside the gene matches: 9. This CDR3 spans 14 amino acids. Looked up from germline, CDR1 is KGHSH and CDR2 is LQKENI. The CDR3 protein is CASSQGQPPQPQHF. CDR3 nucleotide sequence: TGTGCCAGCTCGCAGGGACAGCCTCCCCAGCCCCAGCATTTT.